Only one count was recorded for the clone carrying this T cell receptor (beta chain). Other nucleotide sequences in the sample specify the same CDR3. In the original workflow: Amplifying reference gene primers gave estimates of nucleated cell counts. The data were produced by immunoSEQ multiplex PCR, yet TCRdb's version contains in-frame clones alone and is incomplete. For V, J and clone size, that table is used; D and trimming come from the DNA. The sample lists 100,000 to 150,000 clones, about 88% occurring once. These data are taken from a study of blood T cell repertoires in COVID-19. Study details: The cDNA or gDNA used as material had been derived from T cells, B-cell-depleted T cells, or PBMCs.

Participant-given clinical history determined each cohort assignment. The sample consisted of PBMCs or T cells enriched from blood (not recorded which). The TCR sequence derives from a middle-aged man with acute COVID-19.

As DNA, the CDR3 is TGTGCCAGCAGCCAAGGGGGCAACACTGAAGCTTTCTTT. Translated: CASSQGGNTEAFF. The V gene is TRBV3-1 (or the pseudogene TRBV3-2), the J gene TRBJ1-1; possibly TRBD1 for D (5 bases). The CDR3 is 13 residues long. V gave up 1 base and J gave up 2 bases, with 5 bases separating them. Germline values: CDR1 LGHDT, CDR2 YNNKEL (reference sequence).